This paragraph covers one T cell receptor beta chain sequence. Its cognate antigen is unknown. The sample comes from a study of PD-1 blockade in classical Hodgkin lymphoma. Across the study: The study gave patients nivolumab 3 mg/kg intravenously every 2 weeks.

The study, taken as a whole, reports: CD4+ TCR diversity climbed significantly by C4D1, unlike CD8+ TCR diversity.

Using immunoSEQ multiplex PCR, the repertoire was profiled, and TCRdb retains in-frame clones only, with some absent. The sample includes tens of thousands of clones, around 90% of them seen just once. Stated time point: cycle 4 day 1 (C4D1), after more than five weeks of nivolumab. Brentuximab vedotin exposure varied among the patients, all of whom had relapsed after autologous stem cell transplantation. The V gene's germline CDR1 is WNHNN and CDR2 SYGVQD (reference sequence). The V and J ends lost 4 bases and 5 bases respectively, with 12 bases between them. The length of the CDR3 is 14 residues. The chain links TRBV10-1 to TRBJ2-1; possibly TRBD1 for D (6 bases). This material consisted of peripheral blood mononuclear cells (PBMCs), taken before the fourth cycle of nivolumab. This clonotype was obtained from a human donor with classical Hodgkin lymphoma. This chain's CDR3 is CASSATGWNNEQFF. CDR3 sequence (DNA): TGCGCCAGCAGTGCAACAGGGTGGAACAATGAGCAGTTCTTC.